The TCR beta chain under discussion was sequenced for a study of CD8 T cells in Susac syndrome. An amount of RNA that ranged from roughly 0.5 to 1 ug was reverse transcribed with random hexamers. Amplification of TCR beta CDR3 used immunoSEQ multiplex PCR across 54 Vbeta and 13 Jbeta. TCRdb re-called the immunoSEQ multiplex PCR reads through MiXCR, storing one row per CDR3 protein. The sample includes hundreds of thousands of distinct CDR3 sequences, roughly 84% of them seen just once. The CDR3 extends over 14 amino acids. Germline CDR1 SGDLS, CDR2 YYNGEE. V was shortened by 3 bases and J by 9 bases, with 16 bases between the two germline ends.

The TCR sequence derives from a human donor with multiple sclerosis. The chain is built from TRBV9 and TRBJ1-5; maybe TRBD1 (6 bases). The sample taken for sequencing was CD8+ T cells from PBMCs. The CDR3 spells CASSGGGGTGPQHF. CDR3 DNA sequence: TGTGCCAGCAGCGGAGGGGGGGGCACCGGGCCCCAGCATTTT.